This TCR beta chain stems from a study of OX40 agonist ivuxolimab in advanced cancers. Overall study: Ivuxolimab, an antibody that agonizes OX40 (CD134), was administered to the patients.

TCRdb keeps only in-frame clones here, not all; method: immunoSEQ multiplex PCR. The sample lists around 46,000 clones; 60% to 80% were seen once. CDR3 length equals 12 residues. V lost 6 bases, J lost 4 bases, and 9 bases lay in between. CDR1 and CDR2 (germline): MNHEY, SVGAGI. This sequence was found in an adult with an advanced solid tumor such as melanoma, head and neck, liver or kidney cancer. The sequences come from CD4+ or CD8+ T cells sorted from blood, collected in a trial of the OX40 agonist ivuxolimab. This chain links TRBV6-5 with TRBJ2-5; D call uncertain. The CDR3 DNA reads TGTGCCAGCAGCCCGGACGGAGAGACCCAGTACTTC. The encoded protein is CASSPDGETQYF.